This TCR beta chain was sequenced during a study of graft-versus-host responses after intestinal transplantation. Overall study context: Grafts were multivisceral, liver-intestinal, or isolated intestinal. Among the recipients, all got anti-thymocyte globulin induction and then tacrolimus and steroids for about 3 years. Study outcomes and limitations: High graft-versus-host to host-versus-graft clonal ratios were found in allografts of patients who had graft-donor T cell macrochimerism.

A note on this clone: Its matching antigen is unknown.

With 4 bases removed from V and 4 bases from J, the gap between germline ends came to 7 bases. This CDR3 spans 12 amino acids. Per the germline V gene, CDR1 is ENHRY and CDR2 is SYGVKD. The method was immunoSEQ multiplex PCR; TCRdb's version includes in-frame clones alone and lacks a portion of them. Of approximately 130,000 clones listed, 90% to 95% are singletons. This TCR derives from a human donor who received an intestinal transplant. This chain connects TRBV10-3 to TRBJ1-2; D may be TRBD1 (5 bases). The specimen was unstimulated CD4+ T cells sorted from spleen or lymph node cells, collected before intestinal transplant. The CDR3 here is CAISGTGYGYTF. Written as DNA, the CDR3 is TGTGCCATCAGTGGAACAGGCTATGGCTACACCTTC.